This T cell receptor beta chain derives from a study of cytomegalovirus exposure and HLA in healthy donors. Study results and caveats: TRBV6-2, TRBV6-3 and some other V segments were unresolvable in 87-base-pair reads. The authors judged a highly shared variant cluster likely a sequencing artifact.

The study ran its PCR with 60 Vbeta and 13 Jbeta primers. Libraries were prepared by immunoSEQ multiplex PCR; TCRdb keeps only in-frame clonotypes and omits some of them. The repertoire holds about 210,000 clones, with about 82% as singletons. In the case of this clone: Its target is not known.

Trimming stripped 0 bases from V and 0 bases from J, with 16 bases between. The CDR3 runs 18 residues. From germline, CDR1 is SGHRS and CDR2 YFSETQ. The V and J genes are TRBV5-1 and TRBJ1-3; no reliable D call. The material sequenced was PBMCs. The sequence derives from a man aged 30 to 45 in good health and CMV-seronegative. The CDR3: CASSLDLEGTRSGNTIYF. In nucleotides, the CDR3 is TGCGCCAGCAGCTTGGATCTGGAGGGCACCCGCTCTGGAAACACCATATATTTT.